These T cell receptor beta chains were read from a single sample in a study of T cell clonotyping in hematopoietic cell transplantation. Libraries were prepared by immunoSEQ multiplex PCR; TCRdb keeps only in-frame clonotypes and omits some of them. The data hold more than 9,000 clones, with approximately 51% observed a single time. This material consisted of peripheral blood mononuclear cells, taken 100 days after allogeneic stem cell transplant. These receptor sequences come from a female patient aged 50-59 years who had an allogeneic stem cell transplant from an unrelated donor, so the T cells may come from the graft donor. Some clones in this sample may be carry-over from other donors' samples. The CDR3 runs from the conserved cysteine through the conserved F or W. D genes are given only for firm matches. Expanded clones are given a class, and other clones once, few, many or no size at all.

TRBV29-1	NA	NA	TRBJ1-2	TGCAGCGCAGGACCTTTAAACTATGGCTACACCTTC	CSAGPLNYGYTF
TRBV5-6	NA	NA	TRBJ2-3	TGTGCCAGCAGCTTGTGGGGCACAGATACGCAGTATTTT	CASSLWGTDTQYF
TRBV28	NA	NA	TRBJ1-2	TGTGCCAGCAGACGAATCGAGGGGCTCGACTATGGCTACACCTTC	CASRRIEGLDYGYTF
TRBV30	NA	NA	TRBJ1-4	TGTGCCTGGAGTCTCCTCCAGAGAGAAAAACTGTTTTTT	CAWSLLQREKLFF
TRBV30	NA	NA	TRBJ1-1	TGTGCCTGGAACGAGGGGCTAGGGGCTGAAGCTTTCTTT	CAWNEGLGAEAFF
TRBV30	NA	few	TRBJ1-3	TGTGCCTGGGATCCTTCCACAGGGAACACCATATATTTT	CAWDPSTGNTIYF
TRBV30	NA	NA	TRBJ1-5	TGTGCCTGGAGTGTTTTGGGGGATTTCAATCAGCCCCAGCATTTT	CAWSVLGDFNQPQHF
TRBV5-7	NA	NA	TRBJ2-7	TGTGCCAGCAGCTTGGCCGTAGGGCCCTACGAGCAGTACTTC	CASSLAVGPYEQYF
TRBV4-3	NA	NA	TRBJ1-2	TGCGCCAGCAGCCAAGAGACAGGATTATATGGCTACACCTTC	CASSQETGLYGYTF
TRBV30	NA	NA	TRBJ1-3	TGTGCCTGGAGTGATACAGGCTCTGGAAACACCATATATTTT	CAWSDTGSGNTIYF
TRBV7-2	NA	few	TRBJ2-5	TGTGCCAGCAGCTTATTCGAGGAGACCCAGTACTTC	CASSLFEETQYF
TRBV4-2	NA	NA	TRBJ1-3	TGTGCCAGCAGCCACTTTTCAAGTGGAAACACCATATATTTT	CASSHFSSGNTIYF
TRBV9	NA	NA	TRBJ2-7	TGTGCCGGCAGCGTAGCTCTGGGAACCTACGAGCAGTACTTC	CAGSVALGTYEQYF
TRBV30	TRBD1	NA	TRBJ1-1	TGTGCTAGGGACCAGGGGGACACTGAAGCTTTCTTT	CARDQGDTEAFF
TRBV30	NA	NA	TRBJ2-7	TGTGCCTGGAGTGTAAGGATTGGGTCGGGGACAAGGGGCTACGAGCAGTACTTC	CAWSVRIGSGTRGYEQYF
TRBV7-2	NA	NA	TRBJ2-5	TGTGCCAGCAGCCCCCAGGGCCAAGAGACCCAGTACTTC	CASSPQGQETQYF
TRBV9	NA	NA	TRBJ2-3	TGTGCTAGCAGCGTAGCACAGTTCACAGATACGCAGTATTTT	CASSVAQFTDTQYF
TRBV28	TRBD1	NA	TRBJ2-7	TGTGCCAGCAGGGATTTGGGACAGGGCTACGAGCAGTACTTC	CASRDLGQGYEQYF
TRBV28	NA	NA	TRBJ2-7	TGTGCCAGCAGGATGAACTGGAACGAGCAGTACTTC	CASRMNWNEQYF
TRBV7-9	TRBD1	few	TRBJ2-2	TGTGCCAGCAGCCCCACGGACAGGGGAAGGACCGGGGAGCTGTTTTTT	CASSPTDRGRTGELFF
TRBV19	NA	large	TRBJ2-5	TGTGCCAGTAGTAGGGACTTTCAAGAGACCCAGTACTTC	CASSRDFQETQYF
TRBV4-3	NA	once	TRBJ1-5	TGCGCCAGCAGCTCTGACTGGGGTCAGCCCCAGCATTTT	CASSSDWGQPQHF
TRBV4-2	NA	NA	TRBJ2-2	TGTGCCAGCAGCCAATTTAGCGGAGACAACACCGGGGAGCTGTTTTTT	CASSQFSGDNTGELFF
TRBV9	NA	NA	TRBJ1-3	TGTGCCAGCAGCGCTCGGACGGACTCTGGAAACACCATATATTTT	CASSARTDSGNTIYF
TRBV30	NA	NA	TRBJ1-2	TGTGCCTGGAGTGTAGGCAGTGGCTACACCTTC	CAWSVGSGYTF
TRBV28	TRBD1	medium-sized	TRBJ2-5	TGTGCCAGCGATACAGGGGGACCAGAGACCCAGTACTTC	CASDTGGPETQYF
TRBV27	NA	few	TRBJ1-6	TGTGCCAGCAGTTCTCCACGGTCGCGCCCCGATAATTCACCCCTCCACTTT	CASSSPRSRPDNSPLHF
TRBV27	NA	NA	TRBJ1-2	TGTGCCAGCAGACCCCAGGGGCCTAACTATGGCTACACCTTC	CASRPQGPNYGYTF
TRBV27	TRBD1	few	TRBJ1-2	TGTGCCAGCAGTTGGACAGGGGGTTATGGCTACACCTTC	CASSWTGGYGYTF
TRBV5-8	TRBD1	NA	TRBJ1-1	TGTGCCAGCAGCCTGACAGGGGGGGACACTGAAGCTTTCTTT	CASSLTGGDTEAFF
TRBV4-1	TRBD1	few	TRBJ1-2	TGCGCCAGCAGCCAAGAAGGGGGGACAGGGTTTGACGGCTACACCTTC	CASSQEGGTGFDGYTF
TRBV30	NA	NA	TRBJ2-4	TGTGCCTGGAGTGTCGGTCAGGGTCACTACTTC	CAWSVGQGHYF
TRBV1	NA	NA	TRBJ2-6	TGCACCAGCAGTATTGACGGTTTGTGCAGTCGGGCCAACGTCCTGACTTTC	CTSSIDGLCSRANVLTF
TRBV4-3	NA	NA	TRBJ2-7	TGCGCCAGCAGCCCAGGGGGGGACGGAACCTACGAGCAGTACTTC	CASSPGGDGTYEQYF
TRBV6-5	NA	NA	TRBJ2-7	TGTGCCAGCTCCCCGGGGCTAGGTACCTACGAGCAGTACTTC	CASSPGLGTYEQYF
TRBV5-1	TRBD1	few	TRBJ1-2	TGCGCCAGCAGCTCCCGGACAGGGGAGGCGAGGTATGGCTACACCTTC	CASSSRTGEARYGYTF
TRBV7-2	TRBD2	NA	TRBJ2-7	TGTGCCAGCAGCTTAGAGGGACTAGCGTCCTACGAGCAGTACTTC	CASSLEGLASYEQYF
TRBV2	TRBD1	NA	TRBJ1-5	TGTGCCAGCGGCGAAGACAGGGATGATCAGCCCCAGCATTTT	CASGEDRDDQPQHF
TRBV7-2	NA	few	TRBJ2-7	TGTGCCAGCAGCTTTGCCAGGGCCGACGAGCAGTACTTC	CASSFARADEQYF
TRBV28	TRBD2	few	TRBJ2-7	TGTGCCAGCAGTTTATACGGCGGGGGAGTCTACGAGCAGTACTTC	CASSLYGGGVYEQYF
TRBV30	NA	NA	TRBJ2-1	TGTGCCTGGAGCAGGGACGGGACCTACAATGAGCAGTTCTTC	CAWSRDGTYNEQFF
TRBV30	TRBD1	NA	TRBJ1-5	TGTGCCTGGAGTGACACAGGGGTAAGCAATCAGCCCCAGCATTTT	CAWSDTGVSNQPQHF